The 3 T cell receptor beta chains presented below share a single source sample, sequenced in a study of blood T cell repertoires in COVID-19. TCRdb's copy holds only in-frame clones and misses some; the assay was immunoSEQ multiplex PCR. The repertoire has about 250,000 clones, more than 75% of them found once; the top ten carry around 0.91%. Sequenced material: peripheral blood. All receptors come from a woman aged 40 to 49 who had recovered from COVID-19.

The V and J genes are TRBV7-6 and TRBJ2-1; 12 bases line up with TRBD2. This CDR3 region has 18 residues. V lost 5 bases, J lost 5 bases, and 13 bases stayed unmatched. Germline V CDR1 and CDR2: SGHVS, FNYEAQ. The CDR3 here is CASSHRTRLAGGDNEQFF. CDR3 DNA: TGTGCCAGCAGCCACAGGACACGTCTAGCGGGAGGGGACAATGAGCAGTTCTTC.

This sequence joins TRBV19 and TRBJ2-2; TRBD2 aligns across 8 bases. This CDR3 contains 16 residues. Germline-derived CDR1 and CDR2 are LNHDA and SQIVND (reference sequence). The V segment lost 5 bases and the J segment 2 bases; nucleotides outside the gene matches: 7. Here the CDR3 DNA reads TGTGCCAGTAGTCCCCGACTAGCGCGAAACACCGGGGAGCTGTTTTTT. It encodes CASSPRLARNTGELFF.

This chain connects TRBV6-2 or TRBV6-3 to TRBJ2-7; 10 bases are shared with TRBD2. V was clipped by 6 bases and J by 3 bases; unmatched bases: 8. Germline V lookup: CDR1 MNHEY, CDR2 SVGEGT. CDR3 length: 15 amino acids. CDR3: CASSPALAGDYEQYF. The CDR3 DNA is TGTGCCAGCAGCCCCGCGCTAGCGGGAGACTACGAGCAGTACTTC.